These 30 T cell receptor beta chains came from one sample sequenced in a study of OX40 agonist ivuxolimab in advanced cancers. Only in-frame clones appear in the TCRdb table, and some are missing; sequencing was by immunoSEQ multiplex PCR. The sample consists of about 49,000 clones, around 84% of them appearing once. Sequencing was performed on CD4+ or CD8+ T cells sorted from blood, taken in a trial of the OX40 agonist ivuxolimab. These receptors came from an adult with an advanced solid tumor such as melanoma, head and neck, liver or kidney cancer.

V is TRBV6-7 and J is TRBJ2-1; the match to TRBD2 covers 14 bases. TRBV6-7 has ORF status, its function being uncertain. With V trimmed by 0 bases and J by 7 bases, 5 bases remained unmatched. The CDR3 has 17 amino acids. The CDR3 is CASSYSVGTSGSNEQFF. Written as DNA, the CDR3 is TGTGCCAGCAGTTACTCGGTAGGGACTAGCGGGAGTAATGAGCAGTTCTTC.

This clone was recorded a few times. The V call is TRBV11-3, the J call TRBJ2-1; D perhaps matches TRBD1 (5 bases). Germline CDR1 is SGHNT and CDR2 is YENEEA. The V end was cut by 5 bases, the J end by 6 bases, with 14 bases between. There are 14 residues in the CDR3. The CDR3 loop is CASSDRTISNEQFF. Here the CDR3 DNA reads TGTGCCAGCAGCGATCGGACAATTTCCAATGAGCAGTTCTTC.

CDR3 bases: TGTGCCAGCAGCTCGACTCAGGGGACTGGTGAAAAACTGTTTTTT. Its protein is CASSSTQGTGEKLFF. The V and J genes are TRBV7-2 and TRBJ1-4; D might be TRBD1 (6 bases). The CDR3 has 15 residues. Germline V gene sequence: CDR1 SGHTA, CDR2 FQGNSA. Trimming shortened V by 4 bases and J by 7 bases, and 16 bases separated the two germline ends.

The chain recombines TRBV28 with TRBJ1-1; D not certain. The germline V gene has CDR1 MDHEN and CDR2 SYDVKM. V dropped 6 bases and J dropped 3 bases, with 11 bases sitting between them. The CDR3 loop spans 13 amino acids. The CDR3 is CASRPYGDTEAFF. The CDR3 DNA follows: TGTGCCAGCAGACCTTATGGGGACACTGAAGCTTTCTTT.

This clone has more than one count but fewer than ten. This sample includes further DNA sequences coding for the same CDR3. The genes are TRBV7-3 and TRBJ1-1, with a tentative D call TRBD1 (5 bases). Trimming took off 2 bases at V and 2 bases at J, with 9 bases between the two ends. This CDR3 has 14 amino acids. Germline V gives CDR1 SGHTA, CDR2 FQGTGA. CDR3 amino acids: CASSLSGANTEAFF. The CDR3 DNA is TGTGCCAGCAGCTTATCCGGGGCCAACACTGAAGCTTTCTTT.

This sequence joins TRBV5-1 and TRBJ1-2; 7 positions match TRBD1. The CDR3 loop spans 15 amino acids. V gave up 4 bases and J gave up 14 bases; unmatched junction bases: 20. Germline V gene sequence: CDR1 SGHRS, CDR2 YFSETQ. Here the CDR3 reads CASSPTPGGPMEGTF. In DNA form, the CDR3 reads TGCGCCAGCAGCCCCACCCCAGGGGGACCTATGGAAGGGACCTTC. Complete variable domain (other parts from reference TRBV5-1 and TRBJ1-2): KAGVTQTPRYLIKTRGQQVTLSCSPISGHRSVSWYQQTPGQGLQFLFEYFSETQRNKGNFPGRFSGRQFSNSRSEMNVSTLELGDSALYLCASSPTPGGPMEGTFGSGTRLTVV.

The genes are TRBV6-5 and TRBJ2-1; 11 bases match TRBD2. Germline V lookup: CDR1 MNHEY, CDR2 SVGAGI. The CDR3 contains 16 residues. With V trimmed by 0 bases and J by 8 bases, 6 bases remained unmatched. This chain's CDR3 is CASSYSISGRAYEQFF. Written as DNA, the CDR3 is TGTGCCAGCAGTTACTCGATTAGCGGGAGGGCCTATGAGCAGTTCTTC.

This clone was picked up one time. This chain connects TRBV10-3 to TRBJ2-1; D possibly corresponds to TRBD1 (6 bases). CDR1 is ENHRY and CDR2 is SYGVKD in the germline V gene. This CDR3 is built from 15 residues. Trimming cost V 0 bases and J 7 bases, with 13 bases left between them. The CDR3 DNA sequence: TGTGCCATCAGTGAGTCGGCACAGGGTAAGAATGAGCAGTTCTTC. Translation gives CAISESAQGKNEQFF.

The chain couples TRBV11-2 to TRBJ2-5; D is possibly TRBD1 or TRBD2 (5 bases each). The germline V gene encodes CDR1 SGHAT and CDR2 FQNNGV. Trimming cost V 5 bases and J 5 bases, with 12 bases left between them. CDR3 length: 13 amino acids. CDR3 region: CASSHNWDETQYF. The DNA for the CDR3 is TGTGCCAGCAGCCATAACTGGGACGAGACCCAGTACTTC.

J is TRBJ1-2 and V is TRBV5-1, with 9 bases lining up with TRBD1. Trimming cost V 2 bases and J 8 bases; bases outside gene matches: 10. The CDR3 runs to 15 residues. In germline, CDR1 is SGHRS, CDR2 YFSETQ. CDR3 DNA sequence: TGCGCCAGCAGCTTTGGGGACAGGGTGCAGGAAGGCTACACCTTC. Protein product: CASSFGDRVQEGYTF.

The V call is TRBV7-8, the J call TRBJ2-7; 10 bases fit TRBD2. The CDR3 runs 13 residues. In germline, CDR1 is SGHVS, CDR2 FQNEAQ. After removal of 5 bases from V and 3 bases from J, the junction contained 1 base not matched to a gene. In DNA, the CDR3 is TGTGCCAGCAGCAGGACTAGCGGCTACGAGCAGTACTTC. Translating it yields CASSRTSGYEQYF.

The chain couples TRBV9 to TRBJ2-5; D unclear. This CDR3 contains 13 residues. Germline CDR1 is SGDLS and CDR2 is YYNGEE. Trimming pared 1 base from V and 2 bases from J, leaving 6 bases between. The chain's CDR3 is CASSVQSQETQYF. CDR3 nucleotide sequence: TGTGCCAGCAGCGTACAGTCACAAGAGACCCAGTACTTC.

The DNA of the CDR3 is TGTGCCAGCAACTCTGCCCCCTACAATGAGCAGTTCTTC. Residues: CASNSAPYNEQFF. V is TRBV9 and J is TRBJ2-1; unclear D gene. Germline CDR1 is SGDLS and CDR2 is YYNGEE. The CDR3 runs 13 residues. The V and J ends lost 6 bases and 2 bases respectively, with 9 bases between them.

The CDR3 sequence is CASSLDSGLATGELFF. The CDR3 DNA reads TGTGCCAGCAGCTTAGATTCTGGACTAGCGACCGGGGAGCTGTTTTTT. The genes are TRBV11-2 and TRBJ2-2; 9 bases fit TRBD2. The J segment lost 5 bases and the V segment lost 0 bases, leaving 4 bases of the junction unmatched. CDR3 length: 16 amino acids. CDR1 is SGHAT, CDR2 FQNNGV, per germline.

This clone was seen only once. The V call is TRBV5-1, the J call TRBJ2-1; a possible D gene is TRBD1 (5 bases). This CDR3 spans 12 amino acids. CDR1 and CDR2 from the germline V gene are SGHRS and YFSETQ. Trimming removed 7 bases from V and 9 bases from J, with 14 bases in between. The CDR3 sequence is CASQVQDGEQFF. In DNA form, the CDR3 reads TGCGCCAGCCAAGTACAGGACGGTGAGCAGTTCTTC.

The chain employs TRBV6-5 and TRBJ2-5, with a tentative D call TRBD2 (5 bases). V lost 7 bases, J lost 3 bases, and 12 bases lay in between. Germline CDR1 MNHEY, CDR2 SVGAGI. The CDR3 totals 13 residues. CDR3 in amino acids: CASTRTPKETQYF. In nucleotides, the CDR3 is TGTGCCAGCACCCGGACTCCTAAAGAGACCCAGTACTTC.

This rearrangement joins TRBV12-5 to TRBJ2-7, with TRBD1 matching over 8 bases. The ends lost 4 bases at V and 2 bases at J; junction bases unmatched: 10. This CDR3 is built from 16 residues. Per the germline V gene, CDR1 is LGHNT and CDR2 is FRNRAP. DNA of the CDR3: TGTGCTAGTGGTTCACCCCGGGACAGGTGTACCTACGAGCAGTACTTC. Protein: CASGSPRDRCTYEQYF.

The gene calls are TRBV9 and TRBJ2-1; no firm D call. V was pared by 3 bases and J by 1 base, with 11 bases between. The length of the CDR3 is 15 residues. Germline V gives CDR1 SGDLS, CDR2 YYNGEE. CDR3 sequence: CASSAAAVSYNEQFF. Here the CDR3 DNA reads TGTGCCAGCAGCGCCGCGGCGGTTTCCTACAATGAGCAGTTCTTC.

The chain links TRBV27 to TRBJ1-2; D gene ambiguous. Germline CDR1 MNHEY, CDR2 SMNVEV (reference sequence). This CDR3 has 15 residues. V was shortened by 1 base and J by 1 base, with 10 bases between the two germline ends. CDR3 bases: TGTGCCAGCAGTTTATTCGGCGGAGGTAACTATGGCTACACCTTC. This encodes CASSLFGGGNYGYTF.

The rearrangement uses TRBV28 and TRBJ2-2; unclear D gene. Germline CDR1 MDHEN, CDR2 SYDVKM. Trimming stripped 5 bases from V and 13 bases from J, with 8 bases between. The CDR3 contains 10 residues. The CDR3 DNA reads as TGTGCCAGCAGTGGACCTGGGCTGTTTTTT. Translating it yields CASSGPGLFF.

Points on this clone: Other nucleotide sequences in the sample specify the same CDR3. The J gene is TRBJ2-1, the V gene TRBV6-5; D might be TRBD2 (6 bases). Germline V gene sequence: CDR1 MNHEY, CDR2 SVGAGI. The length of the CDR3 is 15 residues. V lost 2 bases and J 6 bases, leaving 14 bases between the germline ends. The CDR3 loop reads CASSYGGTRGNEQFF. The CDR3 nucleotides are TGTGCCAGCAGTTACGGCGGGACCCGAGGCAATGAGCAGTTCTTC.

The chain couples TRBV19 to TRBJ2-7; 13 nucleotides match TRBD2. CDR1 and CDR2 from the germline V gene are LNHDA and SQIVND (reference sequence). This CDR3 contains 15 residues. Trimming took 3 bases from V and 3 from J; bases not matched to a gene: 2. The CDR3 sequence is CASSMGTSGIYEQYF. CDR3 nucleotide sequence: TGTGCCAGTAGTATGGGGACTAGCGGGATCTACGAGCAGTACTTC. Full variable domain (rest looked up from reference TRBV19 and TRBJ2-7): DGGITQSPKYLFRKEGQNVTLSCEQNLNHDAMYWYRQDPGQGLRLIYYSQIVNDFQKGDIAEGYSVSREKKESFPLTVTSAQKNPTAFYLCASSMGTSGIYEQYFGPGTRLTVT.

The V gene is TRBV9, the J gene TRBJ2-1; D may match TRBD1 or TRBD2 (5 bases each). CDR1 and CDR2 (germline): SGDLS, YYNGEE. The CDR3 is 15 residues long. With 3 bases removed from V and 5 bases from J, the gap between germline ends came to 15 bases. Here the CDR3 reads CASSETPGTHNEQFF. CDR3 DNA: TGTGCCAGCAGCGAGACGCCCGGGACCCACAATGAGCAGTTCTTC.

The CDR3 loop reads CASSLNRGSYEQYF. Written as DNA, the CDR3 is TGTGCCAGCAGTCTTAACAGGGGATCCTACGAGCAGTACTTC. V and J are TRBV28 and TRBJ2-7; 7 bases match TRBD1. Germline trimming cut 5 bases from V and 1 base from J; bases unmatched to any gene: 5. The germline V gene encodes CDR1 MDHEN and CDR2 SYDVKM. This CDR3 contains 14 residues.

The gene calls are TRBV10-3 and TRBJ2-7; D remains unclear. This CDR3 region has 12 residues. Trimming took off 3 bases at V and 5 bases at J, with 8 bases between the two ends. Germline CDR1 ENHRY, CDR2 SYGVKD. CDR3 loop: CAISDRSHEQYF. CDR3 coding DNA: TGTGCCATCAGTGATCGGTCACACGAGCAGTACTTC.

The chain carries TRBV2 and TRBJ2-2; weak D call: TRBD2 (6 bases). CDR1 and CDR2 from the germline V gene are SNHLY and FYNNEI. V lost 6 bases and J lost 2, with 10 bases in between. This CDR3 has 14 amino acids. CDR3 in amino acids: CASRGGSNTGELFF. The DNA for the CDR3 is TGTGCCAGCAGAGGAGGGAGTAACACCGGGGAGCTGTTTTTT.

The chain couples TRBV6-1 to TRBJ1-1; maybe TRBD1 (5 bases). The germline V gene has CDR1 MNHNS and CDR2 SASEGT. V shed 7 bases and J shed 4 bases, with 19 bases lying between them. The CDR3 loop spans 15 amino acids. CDR3 sequence: CASTGGVSQSTEAFF. The DNA for the CDR3 is TGTGCCAGCACAGGAGGGGTTTCGCAGAGCACTGAAGCTTTCTTT.

This clone was seen only a few times. The chain couples TRBV5-1 to TRBJ2-7; TRBD2 matches 15 bases. The CDR3 is 18 amino acids. Looked up from germline, CDR1 is SGHRS and CDR2 is YFSETQ. Losses at the gene ends were 4 bases for V and 6 bases for J; bases not matched to a gene: 14. The CDR3 sequence is CASSPGTSGRIGFGEQYF. The DNA of the CDR3 is TGCGCCAGCAGCCCCGGGACTAGCGGGAGGATAGGGTTCGGCGAGCAGTACTTC.

The chain uses TRBV30 and TRBJ1-1; unclear D gene. V dropped 3 bases and J dropped 5 bases, with 7 bases sitting between them. This CDR3 is built from 11 residues. Germline lookup yields CDR1 GTSNPN and CDR2 SVGIG (reference sequence). For the CDR3, the DNA is TGTGCCTGGAGCCCCCGGACTGAAGCTTTCTTT. This gives the protein CAWSPRTEAFF.

The count of this clone is one. The chain links TRBV7-9 to TRBJ2-1; D is unclear. V gave up 4 bases and J gave up 4 bases, with 11 bases separating them. CDR1 is SEHNR and CDR2 is FQNEAQ in the germline V gene (reference sequence). The CDR3 loop spans 14 amino acids. CDR3 DNA sequence: TGTGCCAGCAGCTCGCGACTCCTGTACAATGAGCAGTTCTTC. It translates to CASSSRLLYNEQFF.